This T cell receptor beta chain was obtained from a study of shared clonotypes between healthy human individuals. The wider study: Per donor, CD8 memory used one plate, CD8 naive used two, CD4 memory used three and CD4 naive used three.

Germline loops: CDR1 MDHEN, CDR2 SYDVKM. The trim removed 2 bases at V and 4 bases at J, leaving 7 bases unmatched. This CDR3 is built from 16 residues. With respect to this clone: Its antigen remains unidentified.

Findings and caveats of the study: With a handful of donors compared, around 5.4% of naive CD4 clonotypes were shared.

The method was immunoSEQ multiplex PCR; TCRdb's version includes in-frame clones alone and lacks a portion of them. The table lists millions of clones, approximately 93% of them singletons. The material sequenced was naive CD4+ T cells from PBMCs. Subset reported: CD45RA+ positively selected. This sequence originates from a man aged 18 to 30 in good health. Some clones in this sample may be carry-over from other donors' samples. This sequence joins TRBV28 and TRBJ1-2; 10 nucleotides match TRBD1. The CDR3 DNA sequence: TGTGCCAGCAGTTTACGACAGGGGGCACAGGGCTATGGCTACACCTTC. It encodes CASSLRQGAQGYGYTF.